Listed here are 7 T cell receptor beta chains from one sample, sequenced in a study of regulatory T cells in long-lasting Graves disease (dated by TCRdb to the early 2020s). Reading the label with the study, this specimen's time point is: newly diagnosed GD, antithyroid drugs for less than 3 months. RNA was extracted from PBMCs in TRIzol for both TCR sequencing and RNA sequencing. Library method: multiplex PCR. TCRdb names Illumina HiSeq 4000 as the instrument used. TCR beta libraries were built with iRepertoire HTBI primers and Arm-PCR amplification of CDR3 regions. The public sequencing data were trimmed at Q25 with fastp and processed into clonotypes with MiXCR by TCRdb, which kept only in-frame beta chains. When rows share a CDR3 protein, they turn into one entry using the most common DNA and genes. This sample is represented by 500,000 or so distinct CDR3 sequences; around 15% of them were singletons. The ten largest make up 12% of the sample.

This sample was also put to use in a study of T cells in Graves' hyperthyroidism and ophthalmopathy.

The input for sequencing was peripheral blood mononuclear cells (PBMCs), taken at new diagnosis, from a patient treated with antithyroid drugs. These receptors came from a man in his forties or fifties with Graves disease. Donor details come from another sample of the same person, matched by shared clones.

Ten or more counts support this clonotype. The rearrangement joins TRBV6-2 or TRBV6-3 to TRBJ2-5; 11 positions match TRBD2. This CDR3 is 15 amino acids long. The V segment lost 2 bases and the J segment 1 base; nucleotides outside the gene matches: 0. Germline CDR1 is MNHEY and CDR2 is SVGEGT. The CDR3 DNA reads as TGTGCCAGCAGTTACGGGACTAGCGGCCAAGAGACCCAGTACTTC. Translating gives CASSYGTSGQETQYF.

This CDR3 reads CSARSGLAGAAGELFF. CDR3 bases: TGCAGTGCTAGAAGCGGGCTAGCGGGAGCGGCCGGGGAGCTGTTTTTT. This sequence joins TRBV20-1 and TRBJ2-2; 10 bases align to TRBD2. Germline trimming cut 2 bases from V and 6 bases from J; bases unmatched to any gene: 9. The CDR3 runs 16 residues. Germline-derived CDR1 and CDR2 are DFQATT and SNEGSKA (reference sequence).

Comments on this clonotype: An end of the junction differs from the germline gene, which may be a read error. The chain employs TRBV7-2 and TRBJ2-1; the match to TRBD2 covers 7 bases. Per the germline V gene, CDR1 is SGHTA and CDR2 is FQGNSA. The CDR3 spans 15 residues. CDR3 in amino acids: CASSSRWRELNEHFF. Written as DNA, the CDR3 is TGTGCCAGCAGCTCTCGCTGGCGGGAGTTGAATGAGCATTTCTTC.

This clonotype was counted at least ten times. V is TRBV30 and J is TRBJ1-4; weak D call: TRBD1 (5 bases). V was cut by 5 bases and J by 8 bases, with 18 bases left in between. The CDR3 totals 14 residues. Germline loops: CDR1 GTSNPN, CDR2 SVGIG (reference sequence). CDR3 sequence (DNA): TGTGCCTGGGTGAGACCGGGGCCGGGCGAAAAACTGTTTTTT. This encodes CAWVRPGPGEKLFF. The variable domain in full, with the rest retrieved from reference TRBV30 and TRBJ1-4, is SQTIHQWPATLVQPVGSPLSLECTVEGTSNPNLYWYRQAAGRGLQLLFYSVGIGQISSEVPQNLSASRPQDRQFILSSKKLLLSDSGFYLCAWVRPGPGEKLFFGSGTQLSVL.

This clonotype has a count of ten or more. The CDR3 DNA is TGTGCCAGCAGAGTGGGGGATGGAAGGAGGGGGACCAATGAAAAACTGTTTTTT. Residues: CASRVGDGRRGTNEKLFF. The chain uses TRBV2 and TRBJ1-4, with D possibly TRBD1 on 6 matching bases. CDR1 and CDR2 from the germline V gene are SNHLY and FYNNEI. CDR3 size: 18 residues. Trimming took 6 bases from V and 5 from J, leaving 25 bases between them.

In this sample, this clonotype turned up many times. The chain carries TRBV6-1 and TRBJ2-7, with a tentative D call TRBD2 (6 bases). Trimming stripped 4 bases from V and 2 bases from J, with 18 bases between. There are 16 residues in the CDR3. In germline, CDR1 is MNHNS, CDR2 SASEGT. The CDR3 DNA follows: TGTGCCAGCAGTGGACCCCTGGCTAGCGAGACCTACGAGCAGTACTTC. This sequence encodes CASSGPLASETYEQYF.

This clonotype was seen ten or more times. This chain joins TRBV6-2 or TRBV6-3 and TRBJ2-7, with TRBD1 matching over 7 bases. With 2 bases clipped from V and 1 base from J, the junction kept 5 bases outside the gene matches. Germline CDR1 MNHEY, CDR2 SVGEGT. This CDR3 is built from 15 residues. CDR3 DNA sequence: TGTGCCAGCAGTTACACACAGGGGATTTCCTACGAGCAGTACTTC. Its protein is CASSYTQGISYEQYF.